The clone carrying this TCR beta chain was observed at least ten times. The CDR3 has 15 amino acids. V was trimmed by 7 bases and J by 4 bases, leaving 13 bases between them. Germline V gives CDR1 KGHDR, CDR2 SFDVKD. The data were obtained in a study of neurological immune-mediated disorders. cDNA was made by 5'RACE with 10-nucleotide random UMIs. MiXCR, applied by TCRdb to the 5' RACE reads, yields one record per CDR3 protein. Among about 52,000 distinct CDR3 sequences listed, about 4.1% were seen once. This clonotype originated in a man in his 60s with multiple sclerosis. The specimen was PBMCs. The chain uses TRBV24-1 and TRBJ2-6; a weak D match, TRBD2 (6 bases). CDR3 bases: TGTGCCACCAGCCGAGGGAGGTTAGGGGCCAACGTCCTGACTTTC. Translated, it gives CATSRGRLGANVLTF.